The T cell receptor beta chain under discussion was sequenced for a study of CD8 T cells in Susac syndrome. V was pared by 6 bases and J by 3 bases, with 12 bases between. Germline CDR1 reads SQVTM; CDR2 reads ANQGSEA. The CDR3 contains 13 residues. In this sample, this clonotype turned up once. After extraction with the RNeasy kit, about 0.45 to 1 ug of the RNA was reverse transcribed using random hexamers. One entry per CDR3 protein, called by TCRdb with MiXCR from the immunoSEQ multiplex PCR reads. The table has 75,000 to 95,000 distinct CDR3 sequences, roughly 90% seen once. The sequencing input was CD8+ T cells from PBMCs. The sequence came from a human donor with multiple sclerosis. V is TRBV29-1 and J is TRBJ2-1; D might be TRBD1 (6 bases). The CDR3 protein is CSVGASNYNEQFF. CDR3 sequence (DNA): TGCAGCGTGGGGGCTTCCAACTACAATGAGCAGTTCTTC.